The TCR beta chain under discussion was sequenced for a study of T cell repertoires in cytomegalovirus infection. As for the study in general: Used in the study were CMV epitopes, some recently identified and HLA-C-restricted, others well-studied and HLA-B-restricted. Indicated by public TCR beta signatures were CMV infection and matching HLA type. Overall study results and limits: Summed public TCR beta family frequency identified CMV carriers bearing the relevant HLA. CMV-specific TCR beta clonotypes restricted by HLA-C were the ones dominating the ex vivo response.

In TCRdb, the reads were re-called with MiXCR into one record per CDR3 protein. The sample has approximately 310,000 distinct CDR3 sequences, roughly 25% seen once; the top ten hold 13%. This clonotype was seen only a few times. Antigen unknown. The receptor's source is a human donor in good health (CMV status not recorded). Some clones in this sample may be carry-over from other donors' samples. The sequencing used cultured PBMCs, collected from culture after CMV antigen stimulation.

This CDR3 reads CASSYSGGGYGYTF. CDR3 sequence (DNA): TGTGCCAGCAGTTACTCGGGGGGCGGCTATGGCTACACCTTC. The V gene is TRBV6-6, the J gene TRBJ1-2; TRBD1 might be the D (6 bases). V was shortened by 0 bases and J by 4 bases, with 9 bases between the two germline ends. The CDR3 totals 14 residues. Germline V gives CDR1 MNHNY, CDR2 SVGAGI (reference sequence).